The table lists the clone carrying this T cell receptor (beta chain) with a few counts. One junction end does not reproduce the germline sequence, and a read error may be involved. This specimen belongs to a study of Graves' ophthalmopathy and Graves' hyperthyroidism. Germline V gene data show CDR1 as SGHVS and CDR2 as FQNEAQ. This CDR3 is built from 15 residues. Amplification from RNA transcripts yielded the TCR beta CDR3 regions. Scientists carried out first-round RT-PCR using HTBI primers and then a second-round multiplex PCR. TCRdb reprocessed the multiplex PCR reads via MiXCR and lists one record per CDR3 protein. This repertoire shows approximately 1.2 million distinct CDR3 sequences, about two fifths found once; its top ten account for roughly 10%.

The sequencing input was peripheral blood or thyroid tissue (not recorded which). The rearrangement links TRBV7-8 to TRBJ2-7, with a tentative D call TRBD2 (5 bases). The receptor comes from an adult man with Graves' hyperthyroidism. The CDR3 loop is CASSQPQRAVYEQYF. DNA of the CDR3: TGCGCCAGCAGCCAACCCCAGAGGGCGGTCTACGAGCAGTACTTC.